The sequence of this TCR beta chain was determined in a study of blood T cell repertoires in COVID-19. Across the whole study: Acute and convalescent COVID-19 specimens originated in the United States, Italy and Spain. Sources were T cells, B-cell-depleted T cells, or PBMCs; the material itself was cDNA or gDNA.

V was clipped by 0 bases and J by 2 bases, with 5 bases between them. The CDR3 has 15 amino acids. The germline V gene has CDR1 LNHNV and CDR2 YYDKDF (reference sequence). Study processing details: Reference gene primer amplification gave nucleated cell count estimates. Profiled with immunoSEQ multiplex PCR; TCRdb holds only in-frame clones, not every one. The V and J calls and clone size come from that table; D and trimming were worked out from the DNA. The sample has over 120,000 clones, about four fifths seen once. This sequence joins TRBV15 and TRBJ2-6, with no clear D. The sequenced material came from peripheral blood. This TCR was recovered from a human donor in a cohort sampled during active COVID-19. The CDR3 region is CATSRDSAGANVLTF. The CDR3 DNA sequence: TGTGCCACCAGCAGAGATTCGGCTGGGGCCAACGTCCTGACTTTC.